Listed below are T cell receptor beta chains from one sample, sequenced in a study of a mutant IDH1 vaccine in newly diagnosed glioma. These receptors have no known antigen. Generated by immunoSEQ multiplex PCR, the TCRdb table keeps only in-frame clones and is missing some. The repertoire holds tens of thousands of clones, with over 75% as singletons. Sequences were derived from PBMCs, sampled from a glioma patient whose treatment included an IDH1 peptide vaccine. The receptors were gathered from a middle-aged man with glioma. Both conserved end residues are part of each CDR3. D genes are given only for firm matches. The listing skips clone size in some rows; elsewhere it reads once, few, many or a size class.

clone_size j_call d_call v_call cdr3_nt cdr3_aa
. TRBJ2-7 TRBD1 TRBV6-5 TGTGCCAGCAGGGTCCCGGGACAGGGACCGATTGTTTTC CASRVPGQGPIVF
. TRBJ2-1 . TRBV5-5 TGTGCCAGCAGTTCGGGCGGGAAGGTGGTATCCCAATACAATGAGCAGTTCTTC CASSSGGKVVSQYNEQFF
. TRBJ1-1 . TRBV30 TGTGCCTGGAGTAAGGCGGGCGTGAGGACTGAAGCTTTCTTT CAWSKAGVRTEAFF
. TRBJ2-7 . TRBV5-1 TGCGCCAGCAGCTTGGGACAGGGCGGGGGCTCCTACGAGCAGTACTTC CASSLGQGGGSYEQYF
. TRBJ1-4 . TRBV30 TGTGCCTGGAGGGATGGGCCGAATGAAAAACTGTTTTTT CAWRDGPNEKLFF
. TRBJ2-3 . TRBV10-1 TGCGCCAGCAAGTTGGACTACGCGGGTACGCAGTATTTT CASKLDYAGTQYF
. TRBJ2-4 . TRBV6-5 TGTGCCAGCAGTTTCTTGAGGGCCAAAAACATTCAGTACTTC CASSFLRAKNIQYF
. TRBJ1-5 . TRBV9 TGTGCCAGCAGCGTAGCCCTTGGGACGGATGGAAATCAGCCCCAGCATTTT CASSVALGTDGNQPQHF
. TRBJ1-1 TRBD1 TRBV5-1 TGCGCCAGTAGGACAGGGGGCAGGACTGAAGCTTTCTTT CASRTGGRTEAFF
. TRBJ2-3 . TRBV7-8 TGTGCCAGCAGCGAGCCGGGACGGCCCACAGATACGCAGTATTTT CASSEPGRPTDTQYF
. TRBJ1-1 . TRBV6-5 TGTGCCAGCATCCCACCGACAGGCCAGAACACTGAAGCTTTCTTT CASIPPTGQNTEAFF
. TRBJ1-1 TRBD1 TRBV11-3 TGTGCCAGCAGCTTAGAGGGGACAGGGAACACTGAAGCTTTCTTT CASSLEGTGNTEAFF
. TRBJ1-3 TRBD1 TRBV6-5 TGTGCCAGCGGGACAGCTGGAAACACCATATATTTT CASGTAGNTIYF
. TRBJ1-1 . TRBV7-6 TGTGCCAGCAGCGCGGGACTTATGACTGAAGCTTTCTTT CASSAGLMTEAFF
. TRBJ2-7 . TRBV5-1 TGCGCCAGCAGCTTGGCAGCAACCTCCTACGAGCAGTACTTC CASSLAATSYEQYF
. TRBJ2-3 . TRBV5-6 TGTGCCAGCAGCGTAACTAGCACAGATACGCAGTATTTT CASSVTSTDTQYF
. TRBJ2-2 . TRBV19 TGTGCCGGTAGGCTTTCCGGGGAGCTGTTTTTT CAGRLSGELFF
. TRBJ2-7 . TRBV21-1 TGTGCCAGCAGGGTAGGGGAAGGCTACGAGCAGTACTTC CASRVGEGYEQYF
. TRBJ1-6 TRBD1 TRBV10-3 TGTGCCATCAGTCCTGACAGGGCGTCACCCCTCCACTTT CAISPDRASPLHF
few TRBJ2-5 . TRBV21-1 TGTGCCAGCAGCAGAGGCCAAGAGACCCAGTACTTC CASSRGQETQYF
once TRBJ2-5 . TRBV14 TGTGCCAGCAGCCAACTGGACTTACAAGAGACCCAGTACTTC CASSQLDLQETQYF
. TRBJ2-1 . TRBV7-2 TGTGCCAGCAGCTCCGACAGTTACTACAATGAGCAGTTCTTC CASSSDSYYNEQFF
. TRBJ1-2 . TRBV6-6 TGTGCCAGCAGACCTCTTTCGGCAAACTATGGCTACACCTTC CASRPLSANYGYTF
. TRBJ1-1 . TRBV30 TGTGCCTGGCAGAGGGGGTCAGAAGCTTTCTTT CAWQRGSEAFF
few TRBJ2-1 . TRBV28 TGTGCCACCACGACGACCCTGCAGGGCAATGAGCAGTTCTTC CATTTTLQGNEQFF
. TRBJ2-7 . TRBV29-1 TGCAGCGTTAGAATGCCCTACGAGCAGTACTTC CSVRMPYEQYF
. TRBJ2-2 . TRBV18 TGTGCCAGCTCACCCCAGGGTACTCCAACCGGGGAGCTGTTTTTT CASSPQGTPTGELFF
. TRBJ2-5 . TRBV11-3 TGTGCCAGCAGCCGTCGAGGGTTGGGGGAGACCCAGTACTTC CASSRRGLGETQYF
. TRBJ2-3 . TRBV2 TGTGCCACGGGTCAGACGAGTTACGCAGATACGCAGTATTTT CATGQTSYADTQYF
. TRBJ2-1 TRBD2 TRBV18 TGTGCCAGCTCACCACCGGGCGCGGGAGGGACCTACAATGAGCAGTTCTTC CASSPPGAGGTYNEQFF
. TRBJ2-3 . TRBV7-8 TGTGCCAGCAGCTTCATTGAGGCGGATACGCAGTATTTT CASSFIEADTQYF
. TRBJ2-7 TRBD2 TRBV28 TGTGCCAGCAGTCGGACTAGCGGGAGTGGTTACGAGCAGTACTTC CASSRTSGSGYEQYF
. TRBJ1-4 . TRBV4-2 TGTGCCAGCAGTCCCCGGACAGCAACTAATGAAAAACTGTTTTTT CASSPRTATNEKLFF
. TRBJ1-3 . TRBV7-2 TGTGCCAGCAGCTTAAAGTTTGGCGGCAAGATCCCTGGAAACACCATATATTTT CASSLKFGGKIPGNTIYF
. TRBJ2-3 TRBD1 TRBV9 TGTGCCAGCAGGGCACAGGGGGCAGGAGTGGGAGATACGCAGTATTTT CASRAQGAGVGDTQYF
. TRBJ2-5 TRBD2 TRBV6-6 TGTGCCAGCAGTTACGGGGGCGGGAGGCAAGAGACCCAGTACTTC CASSYGGGRQETQYF
few TRBJ2-5 . TRBV15 TGTGCCAGCGGAGGCAAGGGGGGAGAGGAGACCCAGTACTTC CASGGKGGEETQYF
. TRBJ2-2 TRBD2 TRBV4-3 TGCGCCAGCAGCCCCCGACTAGCGGGAGTTCCCGGGGAGCTGTTTTTT CASSPRLAGVPGELFF
. TRBJ1-4 TRBD1 TRBV2 TGTGCCAGCAGTCCGGGACAGGTGTCTAGAAATGAAAAACTGTTTTTT CASSPGQVSRNEKLFF
once TRBJ2-2 . TRBV7-2 TGTGCCAGCAGCTTAGTGGCGACGAACACCGGGGAGCTGTTTTTT CASSLVATNTGELFF
. TRBJ2-3 . TRBV5-1 TGCGCCAGCAGCCCGAGGGACTCGTTGGGCACAGATACGCAGTATTTT CASSPRDSLGTDTQYF
few TRBJ1-1 . TRBV2 TGTGCCAGCAGCTTGGGCAGAGGGGAAGCTTTCTTT CASSLGRGEAFF
few TRBJ1-1 TRBD1 TRBV7-2 TGTGCCAGCAGCTTAGCACAGGGGTTGACTGAAGCTTTCTTT CASSLAQGLTEAFF